This TCR beta chain was found in a study of T cell responses to AZD1222 COVID-19 vaccine. Study-level points and caveats: Just five to seven people given AZD1222 tested seropositive at baseline. Repertoire sampling happened only post peak T cell response.

Method: immunoSEQ multiplex PCR; TCRdb's copy keeps in-frame clones and lacks some. This sample carries roughly 66,000 clones, roughly 84% of them seen once, and the ten largest clones take about 7%. Trimming removed 2 bases at V and 5 bases at J, with 12 bases between. Germline assignment: CDR1 SNHLY and CDR2 FYNNEI. The CDR3 runs 14 residues. Concerning this clone itself: What it recognizes is unknown.

V is TRBV2 and J is TRBJ1-2; a weak D match, TRBD1 (5 bases). Sequencing used peripheral blood, obtained on day 0 of AZD1222 vaccination. The source is an adult in good health. CDR3 residues: CASSESSPGYGYTF. CDR3 coding DNA: TGTGCCAGCAGTGAATCCTCCCCAGGGTATGGCTACACCTTC.